These 12 T cell receptor beta chains were sequenced from one sample in a study of CD8 T cells in ankylosing spondylitis. A single record per CDR3 protein comes from TCRdb applying MiXCR to the 5' RACE reads. This table holds 200,000 to 300,000 distinct CDR3 sequences, under 12% found once. The specimen sequenced was blood, either unsorted or a sorted T cell fraction (not recorded which). The receptors shown here come from a male donor with ankylosing spondylitis or in good health (not recorded which).

The chain is built from TRBV19 and TRBJ1-5; D remains unclear. V dropped 6 bases and J dropped 10 bases, with 13 bases sitting between them. The germline gives CDR1 LNHDA, CDR2 SQIVND (reference sequence). The CDR3 contains 12 residues. DNA for the CDR3: TGTGCCAGTAGGGAAAGGGTGGGCCCCCAGCATTTT. Its protein product is CASRERVGPQHF.

The table lists this clonotype with many counts. Here the CDR3 reads CASSEAGADTQYF. CDR3 sequence (DNA): TGTGCCAGCAGTGAAGCCGGGGCAGATACGCAGTATTTT. J is TRBJ2-3 and V is TRBV6-1; D is perhaps TRBD2 (5 bases). CDR1 and CDR2 from the germline V gene are MNHNS and SASEGT. V was trimmed by 0 bases and J by 4 bases, leaving 5 bases between them. This CDR3 is 13 amino acids long.

This clonotype was recorded at least ten times. The chain employs TRBV29-1 and TRBJ2-7, with a tentative D call TRBD2 (6 bases). This CDR3 is built from 11 residues. Germline V gene data show CDR1 as SQVTM and CDR2 as ANQGSEA. With 5 bases removed from V and 6 bases from J, the gap between germline ends came to 11 bases. The CDR3 spells CSVSRGGEQYF. The CDR3 DNA follows: TGCAGCGTTTCGAGGGGAGGCGAGCAGTACTTC.

This clonotype was seen ten or more times. V is TRBV6-4 and J is TRBJ2-1; TRBD1 aligns across 9 bases. The CDR3 loop spans 14 amino acids. Trimming removed 6 bases from V and 8 bases from J; junction bases left unmatched: 8. Germline assignment: CDR1 MRHNA and CDR2 SNTAGT. This chain's CDR3 is CASSGTGFGDEQFF. DNA for the CDR3: TGTGCCAGCAGCGGGACAGGGTTCGGGGATGAGCAGTTCTTC.

Comments on this clonotype: A read error may be the cause here, since a much bigger clone is one base away. The rearrangement joins TRBV6-4 to TRBJ2-6, with a tentative D call TRBD2 (6 bases). The CDR3 is 15 amino acids. From germline, CDR1 is MRHNA and CDR2 SNTAGT. CDR3 DNA: TGTGCCAGCAGTGATAGCGGCTCTGGGGCCAACGTCCCGACTTTC. Translation gives CASSDSGSGANVPTF.

This clonotype was picked up many times. This rearrangement joins TRBV29-1 to TRBJ2-2; 11 bases map to TRBD2. Trimming cost V 3 bases and J 0 bases; bases outside gene matches: 3. Germline CDR1 is SQVTM and CDR2 is ANQGSEA. The CDR3 totals 16 residues. The CDR3 region is CSVDIAGGPNTGELFF. The CDR3 DNA follows: TGCAGCGTTGATATAGCGGGAGGGCCGAACACCGGGGAGCTGTTTTTT.

This clonotype was detected ten times or more. V is TRBV12-3 or TRBV12-4 and J is TRBJ1-3; D is uncertain. Trimming left V 6 bases short and J 3 bases short, with 6 bases between. This CDR3 region has 12 residues. DNA for the CDR3: TGTGCCAGCAGACCCCTTGGAAACACCATATATTTT. It yields the protein CASRPLGNTIYF.

This clonotype was seen a handful of times. J is TRBJ2-1 and V is TRBV7-9; 10 nucleotides agree with TRBD2. V trimming: 2 bases; J trimming: 2 bases; junction bases outside the gene matches: 6. Germline-derived CDR1 and CDR2 are SEHNR and FQNEAQ (reference sequence). CDR3 length equals 17 residues. CDR3 bases: TGTGCCAGCAGCTTATATCCCACTAGCGGGGCCTACAATGAGCAGTTCTTC. This sequence encodes CASSLYPTSGAYNEQFF.

This clonotype was observed many times. The chain couples TRBV5-1 to TRBJ2-2; the match to TRBD1 covers 9 bases. V gave up 6 bases and J gave up 5 bases; unmatched junction bases: 8. Germline CDR1 and CDR2: SGHRS and YFSETQ. This CDR3 region has 15 residues. The DNA of the CDR3 is TGCGCCAGCAACCCCGAGGGACAGGGAACCGGGGAGCTGTTTTTT. Its translation is CASNPEGQGTGELFF.

The sample holds many counts of this clonotype. V is TRBV7-2 and J is TRBJ1-2; no clear D gene. CDR3 length equals 16 residues. Germline V lookup: CDR1 SGHTA, CDR2 FQGNSA. The germline V and J ends were trimmed by 1 base and 2 bases, with 14 bases remaining between them. The CDR3 here is CASSLVPDARNYGYTF. The CDR3 coding sequence is TGTGCCAGCAGCTTAGTCCCTGACGCGAGGAACTATGGCTACACCTTC.

The sample holds a few counts of this clonotype. The chain has TRBV27 and TRBJ1-1, with 10 bases lining up with TRBD1. CDR3 length: 14 amino acids. Germline assignment: CDR1 MNHEY and CDR2 SMNVEV (reference sequence). V was pared by 10 bases and J by 1 base, with 6 bases of the junction left unmatched. The CDR3 loop reads CATGTGAANTEAFF. CDR3 in DNA: TGTGCCACCGGGACAGGGGCCGCGAACACTGAAGCTTTCTTT.

This clonotype was picked up many times. The chain has TRBV30 and TRBJ2-2, with D perhaps being TRBD1 or TRBD2 (6 bases each). Germline assignment: CDR1 GTSNPN and CDR2 SVGIG (reference sequence). V lost 6 bases and J 3 bases, leaving 20 bases between the germline ends. The CDR3 spans 16 residues. The CDR3 nucleotides are TGTGCCTGCCGATGGGGGGCATTAAGTGACACCGGGGAGCTGTTTTTT. It is translated as CACRWGALSDTGELFF.